These T cell receptor beta chains were read from a single sample in a study of early T cells in non-severe SARS-CoV-2 infection. Each CDR3 protein gets one entry after TCRdb re-called the 5' RACE reads with MiXCR. This table holds around 50,000 distinct CDR3 sequences, roughly 10% found once. The sample was whole blood. The source of these receptors is an adult who was a healthcare worker with PCR-confirmed SARS-CoV-2 infection or an uninfected control (not recorded which). CDR3s include the opening cysteine and the closing phenylalanine or tryptophan. A D gene is named only where the DNA matches it firmly. For some rows the clone size is stated as once, few or many, or as a class when expanded; others skip it.

v_call: TRBV29-1; j_call: TRBJ2-2; clone_size: few; d_call: -; cdr3_aa: CSVERDTGTGELFF; cdr3_nt: TGCAGCGTTGAGAGAGACACCGGTACCGGGGAGCTGTTTTTT
v_call: TRBV5-1; j_call: TRBJ2-1; clone_size: few; d_call: TRBD2; cdr3_aa: CASSFGLTGLAGNEQFF; cdr3_nt: TGCGCCAGCAGCTTTGGGCTCACAGGACTAGCGGGCAATGAGCAGTTCTTC
v_call: TRBV10-2; j_call: TRBJ2-1; clone_size: many; d_call: -; cdr3_aa: CASSEGPQREQFF; cdr3_nt: TGCGCCAGCAGTGAAGGGCCTCAAAGGGAGCAGTTCTTC
v_call: TRBV29-1; j_call: TRBJ2-1; clone_size: many; d_call: -; cdr3_aa: CSVGGNEQFF; cdr3_nt: TGCAGCGTTGGGGGCAATGAGCAGTTCTTC
v_call: TRBV7-3; j_call: TRBJ2-2; clone_size: many; d_call: -; cdr3_aa: CASSLTVPGELFF; cdr3_nt: TGTGCCAGCAGCTTAACAGTTCCGGGGGAGCTGTTTTTT
v_call: TRBV5-4; j_call: TRBJ1-4; clone_size: medium-sized; d_call: -; cdr3_aa: CASRPLGNEKLFF; cdr3_nt: TGTGCCAGCAGACCACTGGGTAATGAAAAACTGTTTTTT
v_call: TRBV6-2/TRBV6-3; j_call: TRBJ2-1; clone_size: -; d_call: -; cdr3_aa: CASSRSSYNEQFF; cdr3_nt: TGTGCCAGCAGTCGTAGCTCCTACAATGAGCAGTTCTTC
v_call: TRBV18; j_call: TRBJ1-2; clone_size: many; d_call: TRBD1; cdr3_aa: CASSGQRGQGSYTF; cdr3_nt: TGTGCCAGCTCAGGGCAACGAGGACAGGGGAGCTACACCTTC
v_call: TRBV6-5; j_call: TRBJ1-1; clone_size: many; d_call: -; cdr3_aa: CASRIRDGKAFF; cdr3_nt: TGTGCCAGCAGAATCCGGGACGGAAAAGCTTTCTTT
v_call: TRBV4-3; j_call: TRBJ2-3; clone_size: many; d_call: TRBD2; cdr3_aa: CASSQDLSRGRAADTQYF; cdr3_nt: TGCGCCAGCAGCCAAGATCTGAGTCGCGGGAGGGCGGCAGATACGCAGTATTTT
v_call: TRBV2; j_call: TRBJ1-1; clone_size: many; d_call: TRBD1; cdr3_aa: CASRGQGANTEAFF; cdr3_nt: TGTGCCAGCAGGGGCCAGGGGGCGAACACTGAAGCTTTCTTT
v_call: TRBV20-1; j_call: TRBJ2-7; clone_size: few; d_call: TRBD1; cdr3_aa: CSARDPSGQSSYEQYF; cdr3_nt: TGCAGTGCTAGAGACCCCTCGGGACAGTCCAGCTACGAGCAGTACTTC
v_call: TRBV20-1; j_call: TRBJ2-7; clone_size: -; d_call: TRBD1; cdr3_aa: CSASSDRGAHEQYF; cdr3_nt: TGCAGTGCTTCCTCGGACAGGGGCGCCCACGAGCAGTACTTC
v_call: TRBV20-1; j_call: TRBJ2-3; clone_size: many; d_call: -; cdr3_aa: CSALDSTDTQYF; cdr3_nt: TGCAGTGCTTTAGACAGCACAGATACGCAGTATTTT
v_call: TRBV7-2; j_call: TRBJ2-1; clone_size: many; d_call: TRBD2; cdr3_aa: CASSQRGNEQFF; cdr3_nt: TGTGCCAGCAGTCAGCGGGGGAATGAGCAGTTCTTC
v_call: TRBV4-1; j_call: TRBJ2-3; clone_size: -; d_call: -; cdr3_aa: CASSQLNMGFADTQYF; cdr3_nt: TGCGCCAGCAGCCAATTAAACATGGGGTTCGCAGATACGCAGTATTTT
v_call: TRBV20-1; j_call: TRBJ1-3; clone_size: many; d_call: -; cdr3_aa: CSARGPGTGNTIYF; cdr3_nt: TGCAGTGCTAGGGGCCCGGGCACTGGAAACACCATATATTTT
v_call: TRBV7-9; j_call: TRBJ2-3; clone_size: many; d_call: TRBD2; cdr3_aa: CASSPGLAGVIGDTQYF; cdr3_nt: TGTGCCAGCAGCCCGGGACTAGCGGGGGTTATCGGAGATACGCAGTATTTT
v_call: TRBV6-2/TRBV6-3; j_call: TRBJ1-1; clone_size: -; d_call: -; cdr3_aa: CASSLTWTYPQAFF; cdr3_nt: TGTGCCAGCAGCCTAACCTGGACCTACCCCCAAGCTTTCTTT
v_call: TRBV6-2/TRBV6-3; j_call: TRBJ2-5; clone_size: many; d_call: -; cdr3_aa: CASSYSMGTLRAQYF; cdr3_nt: TGTGCCAGCAGTTACTCGATGGGGACCCTGAGGGCCCAGTACTTC
v_call: TRBV6-4; j_call: TRBJ1-4; clone_size: many; d_call: -; cdr3_aa: CASSDRGSADPNEKLFF; cdr3_nt: TGTGCCAGCAGTGACCGGGGGTCTGCAGACCCGAATGAAAAACTGTTTTTT
v_call: TRBV7-9; j_call: TRBJ2-7; clone_size: many; d_call: -; cdr3_aa: CASSTAGYEQYF; cdr3_nt: TGTGCCAGCAGTACGGCAGGCTACGAGCAGTACTTC
v_call: TRBV5-6; j_call: TRBJ2-1; clone_size: many; d_call: TRBD1; cdr3_aa: CASSSTGGVAGFINEQFF; cdr3_nt: TGTGCCAGCAGCTCGACAGGGGGCGTTGCGGGATTTATCAATGAGCAGTTCTTC